One sample yielded the 20 T cell receptor beta chains listed below, sequenced in a study of T cell repertoires and HLA-DP antigens. Generated by immunoSEQ multiplex PCR, the TCRdb table keeps only in-frame clones and is missing some. The sample yields about 120,000 clones, roughly 92% seen once. No antigen has been identified for these receptors. The sequenced material came from CD4+ T cells from PBMCs. These receptors came from a woman aged 18-35 years in good health and CMV-seronegative.

The chain employs TRBV27 and TRBJ2-5; D not certain. V shed 4 bases and J shed 1 base, with 10 bases lying between them. The CDR3 sequence is 14 residues long. Germline values: CDR1 MNHEY, CDR2 SMNVEV (reference sequence). CDR3 sequence: CASSSLGLQETQYF. The CDR3 DNA follows: TGTGCCAGCAGTTCCCTAGGGCTCCAAGAGACCCAGTACTTC.

The rearrangement links TRBV5-1 to TRBJ2-2; TRBD2 aligns across 7 bases. The ends lost 0 bases at V and 2 bases at J; junction bases unmatched: 7. CDR1 and CDR2 (germline): SGHRS, YFSETQ. The CDR3 contains 17 residues. The CDR3 reads CASSLGFGGSNTGELFF. The DNA of the CDR3 is TGCGCCAGCAGCTTGGGTTTCGGGGGGTCCAACACCGGGGAGCTGTTTTTT. The entire variable domain, with the rest obtained from reference TRBV5-1 and TRBJ2-2, is as follows: KAGVTQTPRYLIKTRGQQVTLSCSPISGHRSVSWYQQTPGQGLQFLFEYFSETQRNKGNFPGRFSGRQFSNSRSEMNVSTLELGDSALYLCASSLGFGGSNTGELFFGEGSRLTVL.

The chain joins TRBV11-1 to TRBJ2-1, with 7 bases lining up with TRBD2. The V gene end was trimmed by 4 bases and the J gene end by 6 bases; junction bases not matched to a gene: 9. The CDR3 spans 15 residues. From germline, CDR1 is SGHAT and CDR2 FQDESV (reference sequence). The chain's CDR3 is CASSSPGPGGNEQFF. CDR3 DNA sequence: TGTGCCAGCAGCTCGCCGGGACCGGGGGGCAATGAGCAGTTCTTC.

V and J are TRBV14 and TRBJ2-5, with D unclear. The CDR3 has 14 residues. V lost 1 base to trimming and J lost 0 bases, with 6 bases between them. Germline V gene data show CDR1 as SGHDN and CDR2 as FVKESK. CDR3: CASSQVGYQETQYF. The CDR3 coding sequence is TGTGCCAGCAGCCAAGTTGGGTACCAAGAGACCCAGTACTTC.

The genes are TRBV4-1 and TRBJ1-2; 11 bases are a match to TRBD1. The J segment lost 8 bases and the V segment lost 4 bases, leaving 3 bases of the junction unmatched. Germline V lookup: CDR1 MGHRA, CDR2 YSYEKL. There are 13 residues in the CDR3. The CDR3 sequence is CASSPGQGDGYTF. CDR3 nucleotides: TGCGCCAGCAGCCCGGGACAGGGGGACGGCTACACCTTC.

This chain links TRBV9 with TRBJ2-1, with D possibly being TRBD1 (5 bases). The germline gives CDR1 SGDLS, CDR2 YYNGEE. The length of the CDR3 is 14 residues. V lost 0 bases, J lost 9 bases, and 13 bases lay in between. The CDR3 protein is CASSVEGRVGEQFF. CDR3 bases: TGTGCCAGCAGCGTAGAAGGCAGGGTCGGTGAGCAGTTCTTC. Variable domain in full (rest from reference TRBV9 and TRBJ2-1): DSGVTQTPKHLITATGQRVTLRCSPRSGDLSVYWYQQSLDQGLQFLIQYYNGEERAKGNILERFSAQQFPDLHSELNLSSLELGDSALYFCASSVEGRVGEQFFGPGTRLTVL.

The CDR3 DNA reads as TGTGCCAGCAGCTTAGACCCGAAGAGCGGGGGATTTGGCGCGCAGTTCTTC. Its translation is CASSLDPKSGGFGAQFF. The rearrangement links TRBV11-2 to TRBJ2-1, with 8 bases identical to TRBD2. The CDR3 has 17 residues. J was trimmed by 12 bases and V by 0 bases; bases with no gene match: 16. The germline V gene has CDR1 SGHAT and CDR2 FQNNGV.

In its sample, this clone was seen a few times. The rearrangement uses TRBV2 and TRBJ1-3, with D hard to call. Germline loops: CDR1 SNHLY, CDR2 FYNNEI. Trimming removed 6 bases at V and 4 bases at J, with 13 bases between. The CDR3 runs 14 residues. CDR3 in amino acids: CASRVGQSGNTIYF. The CDR3 DNA reads TGTGCCAGCAGGGTAGGGCAATCAGGAAACACCATATATTTT.

The chain employs TRBV28 and TRBJ1-4, with TRBD1 matching over 9 bases. V shed 5 bases, J shed 8 bases, and the junction held 9 bases outside the gene matches. The CDR3 extends over 15 amino acids. Germline CDR1 is MDHEN and CDR2 is SYDVKM. This chain's CDR3 is CASSPPGQGREKLFF. In nucleotides, the CDR3 is TGTGCCAGCAGTCCCCCGGGACAGGGAAGGGAAAAACTGTTTTTT.

This CDR3 reads CASSATGTGADTQYF. Here the CDR3 DNA reads TGTGCCAGCAGCGCGACTGGGACAGGGGCAGATACGCAGTATTTT. The chain links TRBV7-8 to TRBJ2-3, with 10 bases matching TRBD1. Looked up from germline, CDR1 is SGHVS and CDR2 is FQNEAQ. V was pared by 5 bases and J by 4 bases, with 6 bases of the junction left unmatched. CDR3 length equals 15 residues. The entire variable domain, with the rest obtained from reference TRBV7-8 and TRBJ2-3, is as follows: GAGVSQSPRYKVAKRGQDVALRCDPISGHVSLFWYQQALGQGPEFLTYFQNEAQLDKSGLPSDRFFAERPEGSVSTLKIQRTQQEDSAVYLCASSATGTGADTQYFGPGTRLTVL.

The rearrangement uses TRBV5-4 and TRBJ1-1; possible D gene TRBD1, 5 bases. This CDR3 is built from 15 residues. CDR1 is SGHNT, CDR2 YYREEE, per germline (reference sequence). V lost 4 bases to trimming and J lost 4 bases, with 17 bases between them. This chain's CDR3 is CASSQVTGLATEAFF. In DNA form, the CDR3 reads TGTGCCAGCAGCCAAGTAACGGGACTCGCCACTGAAGCTTTCTTT.

The rearrangement uses TRBV11-2 and TRBJ2-5, with 8 bases identical to TRBD1. V dropped 5 bases and J dropped 2; count of bases not matched to a gene: 1. The CDR3 has 13 amino acids. CDR1 is SGHAT and CDR2 is FQNNGV in the germline V gene. The CDR3 is CASSRDRQETQYF. Here the CDR3 DNA reads TGTGCCAGCAGCCGGGACAGGCAAGAGACCCAGTACTTC.

This chain links TRBV5-1 with TRBJ2-3; D is unclear. Looked up from germline, CDR1 is SGHRS and CDR2 is YFSETQ. The ends were cut back, 0 bases at V and 1 base at J, with 9 bases in the middle. CDR3 size: 15 residues. This CDR3 reads CASSLGSIRTDTQYF. In DNA, the CDR3 is TGCGCCAGCAGCTTGGGCTCGATACGCACAGATACGCAGTATTTT. Using reference TRBV5-1 and TRBJ2-3 for the parts outside the CDR3, the full variable domain is KAGVTQTPRYLIKTRGQQVTLSCSPISGHRSVSWYQQTPGQGLQFLFEYFSETQRNKGNFPGRFSGRQFSNSRSEMNVSTLELGDSALYLCASSLGSIRTDTQYFGPGTRLTVL.

The chain links TRBV30 to TRBJ1-3; D ambiguous. With 3 bases removed from V and 2 bases from J, the gap between germline ends came to 8 bases. Germline CDR1 is GTSNPN and CDR2 is SVGIG (reference sequence). This CDR3 contains 13 residues. CDR3 sequence reads: CAWSPDTGNTIYF. CDR3 coding DNA: TGTGCCTGGAGCCCTGACACTGGAAACACCATATATTTT.

The rearrangement uses TRBV7-9 and TRBJ2-3, with TRBD1 identical over 7 bases. The length of the CDR3 is 16 residues. The germline V gene encodes CDR1 SEHNR and CDR2 FQNEAQ (reference sequence). Trimming at V came to 8 bases and at J to 1 base, leaving 12 bases not matched to a gene. CDR3 nucleotide sequence: TGTGCCAGCCGATTACCCAGGGGGATTGGCACAGATACGCAGTATTTT. Translation gives CASRLPRGIGTDTQYF.

This chain links TRBV11-1 with TRBJ1-6; 9 bases agree with TRBD1. CDR1 and CDR2 (germline): SGHAT, FQDESV (reference sequence). This CDR3 contains 14 residues. Trimming at V came to 4 bases and at J to 6 bases, leaving 1 base not matched to a gene. The CDR3 protein is CASSSDRGNSPLHF. DNA for the CDR3: TGTGCCAGCAGCTCGGACAGGGGTAATTCACCCCTCCACTTT.

The rearrangement links TRBV5-4 to TRBJ2-1, with unresolved D. V was pared by 6 bases and J by 10 bases, with 14 bases between. Germline lookup yields CDR1 SGHNT and CDR2 YYREEE (reference sequence). The CDR3 sequence is 12 residues long. CDR3 residues: CASTKQGDEQFF. The DNA of the CDR3 is TGTGCCAGCACCAAACAAGGCGACGAGCAGTTCTTC.

The rearrangement joins TRBV19 to TRBJ2-3, with 7 bases fitting TRBD2. Germline V gene lookup returns CDR1 LNHDA and CDR2 SQIVND (reference sequence). The CDR3 spans 15 residues. With V trimmed by 3 bases and J by 6 bases, 9 bases remained unmatched. CDR3 DNA sequence: TGTGCCAGTAGTATGGGCCGGACTAGGGTCGATACGCAGTATTTT. This sequence encodes CASSMGRTRVDTQYF. Full variable domain (remainder filled in from reference TRBV19 and TRBJ2-3): DGGITQSPKYLFRKEGQNVTLSCEQNLNHDAMYWYRQDPGQGLRLIYYSQIVNDFQKGDIAEGYSVSREKKESFPLTVTSAQKNPTAFYLCASSMGRTRVDTQYFGPGTRLTVL.

The genes are TRBV27 and TRBJ2-5; D possibly corresponds to TRBD1 (5 bases). V was clipped by 5 bases and J by 2 bases, with 12 bases between them. CDR3 length: 14 amino acids. CDR1 and CDR2 (germline): MNHEY, SMNVEV (reference sequence). The DNA of the CDR3 is TGTGCCAGCAGTGGACACCAAACTCAAGAGACCCAGTACTTC. Residues: CASSGHQTQETQYF.

This rearrangement joins TRBV9 to TRBJ2-5; D is perhaps TRBD1 (5 bases). Per germline, CDR1 SGDLS and CDR2 YYNGEE. Trimming cost V 0 bases and J 1 base, with 7 bases left between them. This CDR3 spans 14 amino acids. The CDR3 loop is CASSVEGAQETQYF. The CDR3 DNA is TGTGCCAGCAGCGTAGAAGGGGCCCAAGAGACCCAGTACTTC.